This record looks at one T cell receptor beta chain sequence and its context. The sample is drawn from a study of T cells in Graves' hyperthyroidism and ophthalmopathy. The V gene's germline CDR1 is KGHDR and CDR2 SFDVKD. Germline trimming cut 3 bases from V and 5 bases from J; bases unmatched to any gene: 7. The CDR3 runs 16 residues. From RNA transcripts, TCR beta CDR3 regions were amplified. HTBI primers drove first-round RT-PCR of the TCR CDR3. Each CDR3 protein is one row after TCRdb ran MiXCR on the multiplex PCR reads. The sample lists about 380,000 distinct CDR3 sequences; approximately 13% were seen once.

The sequencing sample was made of blood. The sequence was obtained from a man aged 30 to 45 with Graves' hyperthyroidism that later progressed to Graves' ophthalmopathy. The chain uses TRBV24-1 and TRBJ2-5; 11 nucleotides line up with TRBD2. The CDR3 DNA sequence: TGTGCCACCAGTGATAGGGTTAGCGGGGGGGGGGAGACCCAGTACTTC. This encodes CATSDRVSGGGETQYF.